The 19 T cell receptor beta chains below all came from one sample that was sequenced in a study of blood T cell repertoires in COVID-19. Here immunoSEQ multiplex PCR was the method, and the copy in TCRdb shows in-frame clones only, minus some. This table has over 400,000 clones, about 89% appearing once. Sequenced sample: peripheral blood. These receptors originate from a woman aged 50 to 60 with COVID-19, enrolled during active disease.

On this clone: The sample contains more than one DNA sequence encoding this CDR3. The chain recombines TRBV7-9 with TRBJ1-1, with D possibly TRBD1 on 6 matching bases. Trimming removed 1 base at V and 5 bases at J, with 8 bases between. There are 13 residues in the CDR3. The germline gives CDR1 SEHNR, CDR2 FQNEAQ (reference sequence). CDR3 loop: CASSLEGGTEAFF. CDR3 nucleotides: TGTGCCAGCAGCTTAGAGGGGGGGACTGAAGCTTTCTTT.

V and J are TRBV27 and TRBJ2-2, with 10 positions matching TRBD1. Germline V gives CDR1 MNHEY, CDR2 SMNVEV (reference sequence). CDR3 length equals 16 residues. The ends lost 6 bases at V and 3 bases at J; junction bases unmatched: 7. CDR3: CASRDRGGDYTGELFF. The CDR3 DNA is TGTGCCAGCAGGGACAGGGGGGGGGACTACACCGGGGAGCTGTTTTTT.

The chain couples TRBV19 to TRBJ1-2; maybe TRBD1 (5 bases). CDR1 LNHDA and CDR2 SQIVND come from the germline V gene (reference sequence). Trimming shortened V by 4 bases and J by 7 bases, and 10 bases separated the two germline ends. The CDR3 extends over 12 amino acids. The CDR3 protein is CASSRGPTGYTF. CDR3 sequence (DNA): TGTGCCAGTAGTAGGGGCCCCACTGGCTACACCTTC.

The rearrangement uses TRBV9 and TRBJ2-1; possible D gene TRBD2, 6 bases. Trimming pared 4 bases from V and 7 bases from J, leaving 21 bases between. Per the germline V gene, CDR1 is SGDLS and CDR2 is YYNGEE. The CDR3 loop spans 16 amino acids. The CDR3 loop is CASSTQGSGRWNEQFF. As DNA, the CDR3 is TGTGCCAGCAGCACCCAGGGATCCGGGAGATGGAATGAGCAGTTCTTC. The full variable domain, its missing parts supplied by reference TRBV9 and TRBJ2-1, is DSGVTQTPKHLITATGQRVTLRCSPRSGDLSVYWYQQSLDQGLQFLIQYYNGEERAKGNILERFSAQQFPDLHSELNLSSLELGDSALYFCASSTQGSGRWNEQFFGPGTRLTVL.

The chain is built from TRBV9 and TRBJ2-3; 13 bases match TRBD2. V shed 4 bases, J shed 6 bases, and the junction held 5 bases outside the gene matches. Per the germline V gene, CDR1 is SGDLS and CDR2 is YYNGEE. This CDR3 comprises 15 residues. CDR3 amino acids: CASSPRTSGGDTQYF. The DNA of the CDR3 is TGTGCCAGCAGCCCTCGGACTAGCGGGGGCGATACGCAGTATTTT.

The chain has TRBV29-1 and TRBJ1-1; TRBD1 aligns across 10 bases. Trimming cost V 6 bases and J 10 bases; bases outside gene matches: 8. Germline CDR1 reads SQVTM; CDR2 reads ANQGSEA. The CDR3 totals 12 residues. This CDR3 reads CSVADRGLGAFF. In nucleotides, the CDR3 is TGCAGCGTCGCCGACAGGGGGCTTGGAGCTTTCTTT.

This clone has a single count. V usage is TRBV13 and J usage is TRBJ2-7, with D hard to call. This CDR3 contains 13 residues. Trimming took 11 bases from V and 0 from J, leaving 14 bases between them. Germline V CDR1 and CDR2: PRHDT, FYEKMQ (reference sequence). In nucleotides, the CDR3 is TGTGCCTCTAGGAGACGCAACTCCTACGAGCAGTACTTC. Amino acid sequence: CASRRRNSYEQYF.

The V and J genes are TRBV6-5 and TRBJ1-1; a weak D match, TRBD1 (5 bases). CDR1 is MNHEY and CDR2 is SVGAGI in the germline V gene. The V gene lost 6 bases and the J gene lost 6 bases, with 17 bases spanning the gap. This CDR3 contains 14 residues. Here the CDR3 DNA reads TGTGCCAGCAGCCGTCGAAGGGGCGAAGCTGAAGCTTTCTTT. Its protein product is CASSRRRGEAEAFF.

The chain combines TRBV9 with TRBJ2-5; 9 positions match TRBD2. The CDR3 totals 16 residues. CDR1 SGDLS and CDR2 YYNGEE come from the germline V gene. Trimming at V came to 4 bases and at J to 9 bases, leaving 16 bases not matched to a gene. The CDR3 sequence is CASSYPRGLANSAQYF. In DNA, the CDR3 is TGTGCCAGCAGCTACCCACGGGGACTAGCTAACTCGGCCCAGTACTTC.

CDR3 DNA: TGTGCCAGTAGTATAGGCGGGATTCAGTACTTC. Protein sequence: CASSIGGIQYF. The gene calls are TRBV19 and TRBJ2-4; D might be TRBD2 (5 bases). The germline CDR1 and CDR2 sequences are LNHDA and SQIVND (reference sequence). The CDR3 length is 11 residues. V dropped 1 base and J dropped 10 bases, with 5 bases sitting between them.

CDR3: CASSPEHYTGELFF. In DNA, the CDR3 is TGCGCCAGCAGTCCCGAACATTACACCGGGGAGCTGTTTTTT. V is TRBV5-1 and J is TRBJ2-2; no firm D call. The CDR3 contains 14 residues. V dropped 5 bases and J dropped 3 bases, with 11 bases sitting between them. CDR1 is SGHRS, CDR2 YFSETQ, per germline.

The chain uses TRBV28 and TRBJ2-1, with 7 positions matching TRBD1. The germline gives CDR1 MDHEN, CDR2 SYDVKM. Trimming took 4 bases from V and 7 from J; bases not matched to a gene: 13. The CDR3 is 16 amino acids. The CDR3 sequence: CASSSPLQGWYNEQFF. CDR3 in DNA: TGTGCCAGCAGTTCCCCCCTACAGGGGTGGTATAATGAGCAGTTCTTC.

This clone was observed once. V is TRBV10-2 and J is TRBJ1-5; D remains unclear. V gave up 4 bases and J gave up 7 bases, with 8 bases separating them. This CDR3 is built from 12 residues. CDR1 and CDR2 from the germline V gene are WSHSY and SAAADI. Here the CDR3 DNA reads TGCGCCAGCAGTGTAAGTCGGCAGCCCCAGCATTTT. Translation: CASSVSRQPQHF.

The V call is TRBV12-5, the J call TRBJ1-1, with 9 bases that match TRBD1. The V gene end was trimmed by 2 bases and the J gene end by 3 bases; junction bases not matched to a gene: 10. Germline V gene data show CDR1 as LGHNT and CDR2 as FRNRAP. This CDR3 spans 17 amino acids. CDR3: CASGLPRDRAYDTEAFF. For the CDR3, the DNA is TGTGCTAGTGGTTTGCCCAGGGACAGGGCCTACGACACTGAAGCTTTCTTT.

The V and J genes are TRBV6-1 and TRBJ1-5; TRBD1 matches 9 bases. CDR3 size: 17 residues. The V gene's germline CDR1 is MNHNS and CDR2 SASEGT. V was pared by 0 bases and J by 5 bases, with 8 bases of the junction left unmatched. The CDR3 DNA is TGTGCCAGCAGTGAAGCCAGGTTCGGGGACAGGGATCAGCCCCAGCATTTT. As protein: CASSEARFGDRDQPQHF.

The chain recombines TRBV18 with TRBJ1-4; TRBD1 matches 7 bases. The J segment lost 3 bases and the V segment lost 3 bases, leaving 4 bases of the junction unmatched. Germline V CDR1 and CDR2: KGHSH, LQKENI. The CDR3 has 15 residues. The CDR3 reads CASSPPGQANEKLFF. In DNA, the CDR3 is TGTGCCAGCTCACCTCCAGGACAGGCTAATGAAAAACTGTTTTTT.

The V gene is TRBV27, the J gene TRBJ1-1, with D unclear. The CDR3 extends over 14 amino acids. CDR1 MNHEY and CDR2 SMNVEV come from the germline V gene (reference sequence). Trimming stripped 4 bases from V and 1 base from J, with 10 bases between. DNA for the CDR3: TGTGCCAGCAGTTCCCCCCTTCGGAACACTGAAGCTTTCTTT. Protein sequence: CASSSPLRNTEAFF.

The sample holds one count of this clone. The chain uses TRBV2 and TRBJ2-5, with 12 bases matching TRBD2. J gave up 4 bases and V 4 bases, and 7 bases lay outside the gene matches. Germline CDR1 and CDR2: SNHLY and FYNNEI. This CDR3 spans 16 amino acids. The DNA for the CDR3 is TGTGCCAGCAGTGCACCGACTAGCGGGGGCACAGAGACCCAGTACTTC. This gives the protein CASSAPTSGGTETQYF.

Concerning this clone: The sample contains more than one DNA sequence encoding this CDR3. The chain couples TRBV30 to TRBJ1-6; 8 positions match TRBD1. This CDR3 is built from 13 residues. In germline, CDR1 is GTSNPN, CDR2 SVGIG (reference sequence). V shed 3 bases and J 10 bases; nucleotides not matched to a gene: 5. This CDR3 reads CAWSRQGSSPLHF. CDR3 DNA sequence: TGTGCCTGGAGCCGACAGGGGAGCTCACCCCTCCACTTT.